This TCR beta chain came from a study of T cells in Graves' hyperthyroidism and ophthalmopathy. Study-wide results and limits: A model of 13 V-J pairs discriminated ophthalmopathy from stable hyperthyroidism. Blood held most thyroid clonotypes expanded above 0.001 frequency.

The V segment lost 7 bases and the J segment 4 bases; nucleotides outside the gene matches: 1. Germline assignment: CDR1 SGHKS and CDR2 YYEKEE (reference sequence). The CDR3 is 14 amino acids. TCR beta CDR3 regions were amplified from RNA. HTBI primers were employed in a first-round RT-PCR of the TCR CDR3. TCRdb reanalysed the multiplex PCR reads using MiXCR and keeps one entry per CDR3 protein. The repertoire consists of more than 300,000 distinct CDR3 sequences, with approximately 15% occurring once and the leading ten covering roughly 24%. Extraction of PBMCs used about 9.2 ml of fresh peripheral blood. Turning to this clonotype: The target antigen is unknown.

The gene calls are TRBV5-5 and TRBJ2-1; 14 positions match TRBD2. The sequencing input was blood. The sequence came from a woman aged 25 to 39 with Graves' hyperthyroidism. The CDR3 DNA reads TGTGCCAGCGGACTAGCGGGAGGATACAATGAGCAGTTCTTC. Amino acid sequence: CASGLAGGYNEQFF.